This TCR beta chain emerged from a study of CD8+CD57+ T cells in acquired aplastic anemia. Study observations and caveats: Comparison of patients with controls identified roughly 30 shared CD8+ CDR3 sequences.

Trimming stripped 5 bases from V and 7 bases from J, with 11 bases between. CDR1 is LNHDA and CDR2 is SQIVND in the germline V gene (reference sequence). CDR3 size: 12 residues. The study profiled TCR beta VDJ and CDR3 using genomic DNA as template. From the reads, TCRdb called clonotypes with MiXCR, one entry per CDR3 protein. The table includes around 430,000 distinct CDR3 sequences, around 30% detected once. Individuals selected for sequencing had exhibited CD8+CD57+ cell expansion on flow cytometry. Comments on this clonotype: The antigen remains unidentified.

The V and J genes are TRBV19 and TRBJ1-2; D is possibly TRBD1 (6 bases). Sequencing was performed on sorted CD4+, CD8+, or CD8+CD57+ T cells (not recorded which) from PBMCs. The clonotype originates from a human donor with aplastic anemia. CDR3 sequence: CASSLGAVGYTF. Here the CDR3 DNA reads TGTGCCAGTAGTTTGGGGGCGGTTGGCTACACCTTC.